This entry lists 2 T cell receptor beta chains sequenced from one sample in a study of T cells after yellow fever vaccination. TCRdb fed the 5' RACE reads into MiXCR, producing one record per CDR3 protein. The table lists under 300,000 distinct CDR3 sequences, 6.9% of them singletons. The sample here was CD4+ T cells sorted from PBMCs, taken 15 days after the yellow fever booster vaccination. Receptors originate from a man aged 25-40 years who received the YFV17D yellow fever vaccine.

This clonotype was seen ten or more times. The gene calls are TRBV7-8 and TRBJ2-1; 9 bases match TRBD2. The V gene end was trimmed by 7 bases and the J gene end by 5 bases; junction bases not matched to a gene: 12. Germline loops: CDR1 SGHVS, CDR2 FQNEAQ. The CDR3 runs to 16 residues. CDR3 sequence: CASTPRRAGGNNEQFF. In DNA, the CDR3 is TGTGCCAGCACCCCCCGGCGAGCGGGAGGCAACAATGAGCAGTTCTTC. The entire variable domain, with the rest obtained from reference TRBV7-8 and TRBJ2-1, is as follows: GAGVSQSPRYKVAKRGQDVALRCDPISGHVSLFWYQQALGQGPEFLTYFQNEAQLDKSGLPSDRFFAERPEGSVSTLKIQRTQQEDSAVYLCASTPRRAGGNNEQFFGPGTRLTVL.

This clonotype was observed a few times. The CDR3 region has the DNA TGCAGTGCTAGAGATCGGGGACAGCAGAGGAACACTGAAGCTTTCTTT. Amino acid sequence: CSARDRGQQRNTEAFF. The chain links TRBV20-1 to TRBJ1-1; TRBD1 aligns across 7 bases. The CDR3 totals 16 residues. Losses at the gene ends were 0 bases for V and 1 base for J; bases not matched to a gene: 8. The germline CDR1 and CDR2 sequences are DFQATT and SNEGSKA (reference sequence).